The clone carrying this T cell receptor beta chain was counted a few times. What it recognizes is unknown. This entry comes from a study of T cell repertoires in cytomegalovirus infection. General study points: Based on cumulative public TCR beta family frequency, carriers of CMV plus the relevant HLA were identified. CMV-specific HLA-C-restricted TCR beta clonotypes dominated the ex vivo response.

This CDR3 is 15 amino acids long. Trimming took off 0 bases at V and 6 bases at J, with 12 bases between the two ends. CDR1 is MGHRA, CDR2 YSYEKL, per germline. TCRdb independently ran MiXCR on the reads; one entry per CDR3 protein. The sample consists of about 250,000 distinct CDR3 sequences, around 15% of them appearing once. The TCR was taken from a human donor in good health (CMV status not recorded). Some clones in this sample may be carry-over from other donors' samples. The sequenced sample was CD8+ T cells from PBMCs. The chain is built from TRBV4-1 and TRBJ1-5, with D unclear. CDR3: CASSQDSGATQPQHF. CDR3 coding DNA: TGCGCCAGCAGCCAAGATTCAGGAGCTACTCAGCCCCAGCATTTT.